This TCR beta chain appears in the sequencing data of a study of low-dose radiotherapy and immunotherapy resistance in tumors. As to time point: before trial treatment. Deletions cut 2 bases from V and 3 bases from J, with 20 bases between. Germline-derived CDR1 and CDR2 are MNHEY and SVGEGT. This CDR3 spans 17 amino acids. Both TCRalpha and TCRbeta chains were reverse transcribed with V-gene-specific primers. TCR amplification used 20 PCR cycles, a constant-region primer and a V-primer adapter. TCRdb re-called the reads with MiXCR, one entry per CDR3 protein. Among some 82,000 distinct CDR3 sequences listed, approximately 19% were seen once. This clonotype was detected many times.

The specimen was PBMCs, collected before treatment. The chain couples TRBV6-2 or TRBV6-3 to TRBJ2-7; TRBD1 might be the D (6 bases). The source of this sequence is a male donor with prostate cancer. This chain's CDR3 is CASSYLRGQTRRYEQYF. As DNA, the CDR3 is TGTGCCAGCAGTTACCTCAGAGGACAGACGAGGCGCTACGAGCAGTACTTC.